What follows are 15 T cell receptor beta chains derived from one specimen sequenced in a study of cytomegalovirus exposure and HLA in healthy donors (dated by TCRdb to 2015 to 2018). Receptor libraries were prepared by the immunoSEQ multiplex PCR assay. The multiplex PCR relied on a mix of 60 forward primers for TCR Vbeta segments and 13 reverse primers for TCR Jbeta segments. The table comes from immuneACCESS by way of TCRdb, which keeps in-frame sequences with V and J called. Part of the clones is missing from these tables; in studies checked, under half for an unresolved V gene and the rest for unknown reasons. A total of about 67,000 clones appear in this sample, 65% to 70% of them only once. The ten largest make up roughly 2.1% of the sample. Sequenced material: PBMCs. Receptors originate from a woman younger than 45 in good health and CMV-seronegative.

The gene calls are TRBV28 and TRBJ2-1, with 10 positions matching TRBD2. V lost 5 bases, J lost 7 bases, and 8 bases stayed unmatched. The germline CDR1 and CDR2 sequences are MDHEN and SYDVKM. CDR3 size: 15 residues. DNA for the CDR3: TGTGCCAGCAGTCCCAGCGGGGGGGCCCGGAATGAGCAGTTCTTC. This codes for CASSPSGGARNEQFF.

This clone has only one observation. The rearrangement uses TRBV10-3 and TRBJ2-2; D perhaps matches TRBD1 (6 bases). With 5 bases removed from V and 5 bases from J, the gap between germline ends came to 12 bases. The length of the CDR3 is 14 residues. CDR1 and CDR2 (germline): ENHRY, SYGVKD. The CDR3 nucleotides are TGTGCCATCAGTCCAGGGGAAGGTACCGGGGAGCTGTTTTTT. This gives the protein CAISPGEGTGELFF.

The genes are TRBV29-1 and TRBJ2-5; TRBD2 matches 7 bases. Gene TRBJ2-7 matches the end of the DNA better, so the J call may be wrong. The germline V gene has CDR1 SQVTM and CDR2 ANQGSEA. The CDR3 contains 13 residues. The CDR3 sequence is CSVRSGGTYEQYF. In nucleotides, the CDR3 is TGCAGCGTTCGGTCCGGGGGGACCTACGAGCAGTACTTC.

This chain links TRBV27 with TRBJ1-2; no definite D call. The CDR3 has 14 amino acids. Per germline, CDR1 MNHEY and CDR2 SMNVEV (reference sequence). V gave up 3 bases and J gave up 4 bases, with 12 bases separating them. Here the CDR3 reads CASSFLGVGYGYTF. The CDR3 nucleotides read TGTGCCAGCAGTTTCCTAGGAGTTGGCTATGGCTACACCTTC.

The CDR3 coding sequence is TGCGCCAGCAGCTTAGCGGGGAACACAGATACGCAGTATTTT. Translated, it gives CASSLAGNTDTQYF. The genes are TRBV5-1 and TRBJ2-3, with 7 bases that match TRBD2. This CDR3 has 14 amino acids. The germline V gene has CDR1 SGHRS and CDR2 YFSETQ. V was clipped by 2 bases and J by 2 bases; unmatched bases: 2.

Points on this clone: The germline gene is not matched at one end of the junction; a read error may be the cause. The chain joins TRBV7-9 to TRBJ2-5; 10 positions match TRBD2. Germline CDR1 SEHNR, CDR2 FQNEAQ (reference sequence). This CDR3 has 17 residues. CDR3 residues: CSSSSGLAGVYQETQYF. The CDR3 nucleotides read TGTTCCAGCAGCTCGGGGCTAGCGGGGGTGTACCAAGAGACCCAGTACTTC. Looking up the rest from reference TRBV7-9 and TRBJ2-5 gives the full variable domain: DTGVSQNPRHKITKRGQNVTFRCDPISEHNRLYWYRQTLGQGPEFLTYFQNEAQLEKSRLLSDRFSAERPKGSFSTLEIQRTEQGDSAMYLCSSSSGLAGVYQETQYFGPGTRLLVL.

CDR3 DNA: TGTGCCAGCAGCAGCAGGGGATATGGCTACACCTTC. Its protein is CASSSRGYGYTF. The chain links TRBV11-1 to TRBJ1-2; possibly TRBD1 for D (6 bases). Germline V gene data show CDR1 as SGHAT and CDR2 as FQDESV (reference sequence). Trimming left V 5 bases short and J 5 bases short, with 9 bases between. The CDR3 is 12 amino acids.

The CDR3: CASSYRGPPGTEAFF. In nucleotides, the CDR3 is TGCGCCAGCAGCTACAGGGGGCCCCCTGGGACTGAAGCTTTCTTT. This chain connects TRBV5-1 to TRBJ1-1; 9 bases align to TRBD1. The CDR3 sequence is 15 residues long. Trimming cost V 3 bases and J 5 bases; bases outside gene matches: 8. Germline V gene data show CDR1 as SGHRS and CDR2 as YFSETQ.

The rearrangement joins TRBV7-8 to TRBJ2-7; TRBD1 matches at 9 bases. This CDR3 comprises 15 residues. Trimming cost V 7 bases and J 5 bases; bases outside gene matches: 12. Per germline, CDR1 SGHVS and CDR2 FQNEAQ. In DNA form, the CDR3 reads TGTGCCAGCACCCTTGGGACAGGGACGTTGAACGAGCAGTACTTC. It yields the protein CASTLGTGTLNEQYF. The whole variable domain, remainder taken from reference TRBV7-8 and TRBJ2-7, is GAGVSQSPRYKVAKRGQDVALRCDPISGHVSLFWYQQALGQGPEFLTYFQNEAQLDKSGLPSDRFFAERPEGSVSTLKIQRTQQEDSAVYLCASTLGTGTLNEQYFGPGTRLTVT.

This sequence joins TRBV7-2 and TRBJ1-2; tentatively, D is TRBD1 (6 bases). The CDR3 length is 16 residues. The germline V gene encodes CDR1 SGHTA and CDR2 FQGNSA. Between the trimmed V and J ends, which lost 4 bases and 0 bases, there was a span of 15 bases. The CDR3 DNA reads as TGTGCCAGCAGCTCCAGGGGAGAGGGGTCTAACTATGGCTACACCTTC. As protein: CASSSRGEGSNYGYTF.

V usage is TRBV7-3 and J usage is TRBJ1-2, with 8 bases aligning to TRBD1. This CDR3 contains 14 residues. Germline-derived CDR1 and CDR2 are SGHTA and FQGTGA. Trimming removed 2 bases from V and 6 bases from J; junction bases left unmatched: 5. CDR3 loop: CASSLGATGDGYTF. The CDR3 bases are TGTGCCAGCAGCTTAGGTGCGACAGGGGATGGCTACACCTTC. The full variable domain, with the rest looked up from reference TRBV7-3 and TRBJ1-2, is GAGVSQTPSNKVTEKGKYVELRCDPISGHTALYWYRQSLGQGPEFLIYFQGTGAADDSGLPNDRFFAVRPEGSVSTLKIQRTERGDSAVYLCASSLGATGDGYTFGSGTRLTVV.

The V and J genes are TRBV7-2 and TRBJ2-3; 8 positions match TRBD2. The CDR3 loop spans 16 amino acids. The ends lost 1 base at V and 1 base at J; junction bases unmatched: 4. CDR1 and CDR2 (germline): SGHTA, FQGNSA. The CDR3, as DNA: TGTGCCAGCAGCTTAGTGAGCGGGAGCGGCACAGATACGCAGTATTTT. It translates to CASSLVSGSGTDTQYF. The full variable domain, rest sourced from reference TRBV7-2 and TRBJ2-3, is GAGVSQSPSNKVTEKGKDVELRCDPISGHTALYWYRQSLGQGLEFLIYFQGNSAPDKSGLPSDRFSAERTGGSVSTLTIQRTQQEDSAVYLCASSLVSGSGTDTQYFGPGTRLTVL.

The chain links TRBV6-6 to TRBJ1-2, with 10 bases matching TRBD1. J lost 2 bases, V lost 6 bases, and 3 bases had no gene match. This CDR3 region has 14 residues. The germline gives CDR1 MNHNY, CDR2 SVGAGI (reference sequence). The CDR3 DNA is TGTGCCAGCAGCCAGACAGGGGGCAACTATGGCTACACCTTC. Translated, it gives CASSQTGGNYGYTF.

The chain combines TRBV20-1 with TRBJ2-3, with D hard to call. CDR1 is DFQATT, CDR2 SNEGSKA, per germline (reference sequence). The CDR3 length is 11 residues. Trimming cost V 0 bases and J 14 bases, with 12 bases left between them. This chain's CDR3 is CSARDDHAGYF. For the CDR3, the DNA is TGCAGTGCTAGAGATGATCATGCCGGGTATTTT.

This clone was seen more than once but under ten times. This chain connects TRBV7-7 to TRBJ2-2; no definite D call. CDR1 and CDR2 from the germline V gene are SSHAT and FNYEAQ (reference sequence). V was clipped by 3 bases and J by 7 bases, with 9 bases between them. The CDR3 runs to 13 residues. The CDR3 reads CASSFSSGGELFF. CDR3 nucleotides: TGTGCCAGCAGCTTTTCTTCGGGCGGGGAGCTGTTTTTT.